Included here is one TCR beta chain sequence, with context. What it binds is not known. This record belongs to a study of T cell responses to AZD1222 COVID-19 vaccine. Study-wide points: Females made up more of the donors, who were largely white British, and clonal diversity may have come out too low.

The assay was immunoSEQ multiplex PCR, and TCRdb's table has in-frame clones only and misses some. This sample's clone table lists around 150,000 clones. V was pared by 5 bases and J by 2 bases, with 4 bases of the junction left unmatched. CDR1 is KGHSH and CDR2 is LQKENI in the germline V gene. CDR3 length: 14 amino acids. This chain uses TRBV18 with TRBJ2-3, with 7 bases identical to TRBD1. Sample: peripheral blood. The clonotype comes from an adult in good health. CDR3 in amino acids: CASSATGFTDTQYF. The CDR3 DNA is TGTGCCAGCTCAGCGACAGGGTTCACAGATACGCAGTATTTT.